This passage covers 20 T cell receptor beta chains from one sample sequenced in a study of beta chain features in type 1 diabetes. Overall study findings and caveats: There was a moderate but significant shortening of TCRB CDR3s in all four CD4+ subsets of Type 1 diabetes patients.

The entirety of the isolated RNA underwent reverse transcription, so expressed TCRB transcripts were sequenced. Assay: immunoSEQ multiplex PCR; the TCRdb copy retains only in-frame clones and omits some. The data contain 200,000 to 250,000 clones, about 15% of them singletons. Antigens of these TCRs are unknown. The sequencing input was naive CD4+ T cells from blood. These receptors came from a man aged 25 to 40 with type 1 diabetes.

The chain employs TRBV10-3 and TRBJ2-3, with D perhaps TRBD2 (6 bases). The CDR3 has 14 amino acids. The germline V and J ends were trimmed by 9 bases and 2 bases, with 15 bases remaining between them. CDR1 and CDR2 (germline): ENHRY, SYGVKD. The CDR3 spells CAMSGATPTDTQYF. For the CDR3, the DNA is TGTGCCATGTCGGGAGCGACCCCCACAGATACGCAGTATTTT.

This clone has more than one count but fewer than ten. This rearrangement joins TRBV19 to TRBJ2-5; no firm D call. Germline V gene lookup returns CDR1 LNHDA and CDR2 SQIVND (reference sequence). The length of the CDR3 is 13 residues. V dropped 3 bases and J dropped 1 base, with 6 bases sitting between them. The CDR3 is CASSMNFQETQYF. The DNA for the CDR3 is TGTGCCAGTAGTATGAACTTCCAAGAGACCCAGTACTTC.

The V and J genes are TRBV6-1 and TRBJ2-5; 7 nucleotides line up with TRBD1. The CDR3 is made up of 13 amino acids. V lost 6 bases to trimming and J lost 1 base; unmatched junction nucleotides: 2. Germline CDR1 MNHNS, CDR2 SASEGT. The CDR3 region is CASSEGAQETQYF. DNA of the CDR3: TGTGCCAGCAGCGAGGGGGCCCAAGAGACCCAGTACTTC.

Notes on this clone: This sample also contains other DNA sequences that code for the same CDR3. CDR3 bases: TGTGCCAGCAGCGGGAGAGAGACCCAGTACTTC. The encoded protein is CASSGRETQYF. V gene TRBV2 combines with J gene TRBJ2-5; the D gene is possibly TRBD2 (6 bases). Germline lookup yields CDR1 SNHLY and CDR2 FYNNEI. The germline V and J ends were trimmed by 6 bases and 4 bases, with 6 bases remaining between them. The length of the CDR3 is 11 residues.

For the CDR3, the DNA is TGTGCCAGCAGCCAAGGCGGGGGAACCTACAATGAGCAGTTCTTC. Translation gives CASSQGGGTYNEQFF. The chain carries TRBV7-7 and TRBJ2-1, with 7 bases fitting TRBD2. The ends lost 5 bases at V and 2 bases at J; junction bases unmatched: 6. The CDR3 loop spans 15 amino acids. Germline assignment: CDR1 SSHAT and CDR2 FNYEAQ (reference sequence).

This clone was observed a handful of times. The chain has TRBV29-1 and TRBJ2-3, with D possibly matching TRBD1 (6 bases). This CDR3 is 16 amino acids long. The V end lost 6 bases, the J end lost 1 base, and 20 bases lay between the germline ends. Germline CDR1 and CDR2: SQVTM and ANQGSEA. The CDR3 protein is CSVLGQGNGRTDTQYF. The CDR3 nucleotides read TGCAGCGTCCTGGGGCAGGGGAACGGTCGCACAGATACGCAGTATTTT.

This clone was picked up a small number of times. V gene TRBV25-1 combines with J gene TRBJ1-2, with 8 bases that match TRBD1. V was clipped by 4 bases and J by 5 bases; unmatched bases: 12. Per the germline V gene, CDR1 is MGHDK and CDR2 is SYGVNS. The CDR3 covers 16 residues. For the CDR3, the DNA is TGTGCCAGCAGTGGGGGGACAGGATGGTTGATGTATGGCTACACCTTC. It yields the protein CASSGGTGWLMYGYTF.

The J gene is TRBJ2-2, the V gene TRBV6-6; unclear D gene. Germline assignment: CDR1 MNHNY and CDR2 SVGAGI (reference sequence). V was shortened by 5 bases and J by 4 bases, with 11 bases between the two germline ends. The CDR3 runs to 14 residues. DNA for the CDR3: TGTGCCAGCAGTCCCGCGAGAGGCACCGGGGAGCTGTTTTTT. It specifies CASSPARGTGELFF.

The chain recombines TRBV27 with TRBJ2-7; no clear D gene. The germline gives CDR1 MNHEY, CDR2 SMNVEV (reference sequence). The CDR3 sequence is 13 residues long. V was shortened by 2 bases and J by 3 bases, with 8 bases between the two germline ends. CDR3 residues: CASSLKALYEQYF. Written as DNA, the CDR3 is TGTGCCAGCAGTTTAAAAGCCCTCTACGAGCAGTACTTC.

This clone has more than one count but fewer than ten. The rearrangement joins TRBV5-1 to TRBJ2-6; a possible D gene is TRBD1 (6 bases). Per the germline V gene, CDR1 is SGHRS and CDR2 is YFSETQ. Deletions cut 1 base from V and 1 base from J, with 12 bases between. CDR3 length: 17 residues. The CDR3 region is CASSLWTAASGANVLTF. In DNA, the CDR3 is TGCGCCAGCAGCTTGTGGACAGCTGCATCTGGGGCCAACGTCCTGACTTTC.

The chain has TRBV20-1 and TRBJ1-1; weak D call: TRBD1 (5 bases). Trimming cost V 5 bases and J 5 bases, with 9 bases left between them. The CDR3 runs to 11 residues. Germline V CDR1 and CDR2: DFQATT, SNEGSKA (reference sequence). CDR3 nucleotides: TGCAGTGCTGCCAGGGATACTGAAGCTTTCTTT. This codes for CSAARDTEAFF.

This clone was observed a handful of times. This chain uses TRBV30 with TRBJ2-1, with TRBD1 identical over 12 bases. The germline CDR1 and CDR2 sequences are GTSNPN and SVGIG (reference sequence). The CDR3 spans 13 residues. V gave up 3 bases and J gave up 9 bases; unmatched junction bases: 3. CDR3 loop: CAWRGQGASEQFF. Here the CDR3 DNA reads TGTGCCTGGAGGGGACAGGGGGCAAGTGAGCAGTTCTTC.

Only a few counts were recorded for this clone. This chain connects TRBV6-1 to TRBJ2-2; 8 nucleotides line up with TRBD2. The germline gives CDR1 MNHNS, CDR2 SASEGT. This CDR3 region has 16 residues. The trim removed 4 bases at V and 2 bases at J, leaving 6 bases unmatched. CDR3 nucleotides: TGTGCCAGCAGTGCTATAGCGGGGACAAACACCGGGGAGCTGTTTTTT. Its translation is CASSAIAGTNTGELFF.

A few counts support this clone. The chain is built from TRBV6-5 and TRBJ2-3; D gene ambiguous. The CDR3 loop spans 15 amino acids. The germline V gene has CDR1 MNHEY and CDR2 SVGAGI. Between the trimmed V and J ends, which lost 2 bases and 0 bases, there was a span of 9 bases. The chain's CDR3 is CASSYGLSSTDTQYF. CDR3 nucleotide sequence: TGTGCCAGCAGTTACGGGCTAAGTAGCACAGATACGCAGTATTTT.

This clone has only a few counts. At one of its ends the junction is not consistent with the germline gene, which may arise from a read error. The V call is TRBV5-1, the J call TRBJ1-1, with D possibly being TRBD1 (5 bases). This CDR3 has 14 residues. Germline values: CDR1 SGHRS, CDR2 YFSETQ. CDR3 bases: TGCGCCAGCAGCCAATTGGAGGGGAACAGTGAAGCTTTCTTT. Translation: CASSQLEGNSEAFF.

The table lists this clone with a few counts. Written as DNA, the CDR3 is TGTGCCAGCAGTACGGGGGGCCAAGAGACCCAGTACTTC. It specifies CASSTGGQETQYF. The chain is built from TRBV6-6 and TRBJ2-5; the match to TRBD2 covers 7 bases. This CDR3 comprises 13 residues. Per the germline V gene, CDR1 is MNHNY and CDR2 is SVGAGI (reference sequence). V trimming: 5 bases; J trimming: 1 base; junction bases outside the gene matches: 1.

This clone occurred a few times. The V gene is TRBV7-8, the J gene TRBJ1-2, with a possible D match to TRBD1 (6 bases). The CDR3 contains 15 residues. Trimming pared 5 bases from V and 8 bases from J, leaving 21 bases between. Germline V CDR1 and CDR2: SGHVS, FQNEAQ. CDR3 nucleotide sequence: TGTGCCAGCAGCCCTCGGATGGCAGGGGAGAGCGGCTACACCTTC. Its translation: CASSPRMAGESGYTF. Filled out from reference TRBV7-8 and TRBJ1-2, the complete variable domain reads GAGVSQSPRYKVAKRGQDVALRCDPISGHVSLFWYQQALGQGPEFLTYFQNEAQLDKSGLPSDRFFAERPEGSVSTLKIQRTQQEDSAVYLCASSPRMAGESGYTFGSGTRLTVV.

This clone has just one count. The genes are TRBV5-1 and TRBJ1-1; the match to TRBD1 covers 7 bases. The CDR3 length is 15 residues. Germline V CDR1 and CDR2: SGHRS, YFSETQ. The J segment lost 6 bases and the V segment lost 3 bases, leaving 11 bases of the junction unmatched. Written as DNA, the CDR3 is TGCGCCAGCAGCTCTACGACGGCCCAGGGGGCTGAAGCTTTCTTT. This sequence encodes CASSSTTAQGAEAFF.

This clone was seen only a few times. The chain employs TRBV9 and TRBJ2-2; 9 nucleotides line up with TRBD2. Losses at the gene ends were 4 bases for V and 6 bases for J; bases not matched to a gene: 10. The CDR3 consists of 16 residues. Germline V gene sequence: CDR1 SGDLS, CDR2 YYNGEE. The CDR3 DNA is TGTGCCAGCAGCACCCAAGCTAGCGGGATATCCGGGGAGCTGTTTTTT. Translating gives CASSTQASGISGELFF.

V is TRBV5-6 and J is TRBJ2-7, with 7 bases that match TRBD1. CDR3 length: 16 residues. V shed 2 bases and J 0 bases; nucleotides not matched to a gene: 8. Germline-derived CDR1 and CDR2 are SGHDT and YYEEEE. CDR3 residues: CASSFPPGTASYEQYF. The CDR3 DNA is TGTGCCAGCAGCTTCCCACCAGGGACAGCCTCCTACGAGCAGTACTTC.